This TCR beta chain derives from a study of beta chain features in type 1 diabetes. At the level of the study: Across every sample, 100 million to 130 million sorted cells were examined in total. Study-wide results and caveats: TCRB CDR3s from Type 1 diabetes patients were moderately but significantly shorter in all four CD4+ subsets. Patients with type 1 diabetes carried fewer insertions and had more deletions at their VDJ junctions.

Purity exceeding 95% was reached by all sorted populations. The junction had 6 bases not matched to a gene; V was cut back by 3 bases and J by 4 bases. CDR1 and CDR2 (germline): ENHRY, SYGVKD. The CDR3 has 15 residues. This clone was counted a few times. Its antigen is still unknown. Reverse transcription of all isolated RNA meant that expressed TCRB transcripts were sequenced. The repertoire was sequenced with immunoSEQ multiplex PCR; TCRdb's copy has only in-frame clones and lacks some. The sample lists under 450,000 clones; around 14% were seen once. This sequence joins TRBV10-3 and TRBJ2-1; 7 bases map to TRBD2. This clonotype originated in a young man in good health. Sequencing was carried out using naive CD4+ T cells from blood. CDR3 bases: TGTGCCATCAGTGACGCCCAGCGGGGTTACAATGAGCAGTTCTTC. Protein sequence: CAISDAQRGYNEQFF.